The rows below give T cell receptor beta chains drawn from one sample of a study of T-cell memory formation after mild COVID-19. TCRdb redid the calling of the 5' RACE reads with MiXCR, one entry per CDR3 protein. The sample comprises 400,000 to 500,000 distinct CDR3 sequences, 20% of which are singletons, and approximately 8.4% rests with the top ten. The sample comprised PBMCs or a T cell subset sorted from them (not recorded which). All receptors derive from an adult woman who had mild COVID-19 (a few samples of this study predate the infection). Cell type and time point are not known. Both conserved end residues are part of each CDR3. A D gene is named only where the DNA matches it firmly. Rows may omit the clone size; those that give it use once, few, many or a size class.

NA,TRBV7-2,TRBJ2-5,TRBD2,TGTGCCAGCAAAGCGGGAGGCTCCGGAGAGACCCAGTACTTC,CASKAGGSGETQYF
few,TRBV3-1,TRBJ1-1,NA,TGTGCCAGCAGCCAAGGGGCGGGCGGCATGAACACTGAAGCTTTCTTT,CASSQGAGGMNTEAFF
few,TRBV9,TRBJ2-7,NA,TGTGCCAGCAGCCCGACCGGTGGCCAAGAGACAGGCTACGAGCAGTACTTC,CASSPTGGQETGYEQYF
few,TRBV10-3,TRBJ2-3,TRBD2,TGTGCCATCAGTCGGACTAGCGGGGAGATGACAGATACGCAGTATTTT,CAISRTSGEMTDTQYF
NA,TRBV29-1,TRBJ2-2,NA,TGCAGCGCCCTGATTTGGGGCACCGGGGAGCTGTTTTTT,CSALIWGTGELFF
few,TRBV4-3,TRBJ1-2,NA,TGCGCCAGCAGCCAGGACACGAAGAGCTATGGCTACACCTTC,CASSQDTKSYGYTF
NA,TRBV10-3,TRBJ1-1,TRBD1,TGTGCCATCAGTGAGGTAGGGACAGGGGGAATACGGACTGAAGCTTTCTTT,CAISEVGTGGIRTEAFF
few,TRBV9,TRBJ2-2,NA,TGTGCCAGCAGCCCAGCTGGGGGAGGGGAGCTGTTTTTT,CASSPAGGGELFF
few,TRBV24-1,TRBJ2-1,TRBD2,TGTGCCACCAGTGATTTGCCCACTGGTGGAGCGGGAGGTGGGAATGAGCAGTTCTTC,CATSDLPTGGAGGGNEQFF
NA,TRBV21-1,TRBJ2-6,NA,TGTGCCAGCAGCAAAAGTTCGGACAGTGGGAAATTTCCTGGGGCCAACGTCCTGACTTTC,CASSKSSDSGKFPGANVLTF
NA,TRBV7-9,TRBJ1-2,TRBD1,TGTGCCAGCAGCCTCGGGACAGGGAATTGGAGCTACACCTTC,CASSLGTGNWSYTF
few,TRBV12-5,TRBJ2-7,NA,TGTGCTAGTGGTTTGGTTGGGGGGAGTTCCTACGAGCAGTACTTC,CASGLVGGSSYEQYF
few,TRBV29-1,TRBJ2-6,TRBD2,TGCAGCGTGGGGTCGAGCGGGAGAGCTGGGGCCAACGTCCTGACTTTC,CSVGSSGRAGANVLTF
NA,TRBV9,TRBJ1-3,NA,TGTGCCAGCAGCGCGAAAGGAAACACCATATATTTT,CASSAKGNTIYF
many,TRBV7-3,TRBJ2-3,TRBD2,TGTGCCAGCAGCCGGACTAGCGGGGGTGCAGATACGCAGTATTTT,CASSRTSGGADTQYF
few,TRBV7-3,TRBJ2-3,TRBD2,TGTGCCAGCAGCCCCGGACTAGCGGGGGCCGCGATTAGCACAGATACGCAGTATTTT,CASSPGLAGAAISTDTQYF
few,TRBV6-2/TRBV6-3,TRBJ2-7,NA,TGTGCCAGCAGGACCAATTACGAGCAGTACTTC,CASRTNYEQYF
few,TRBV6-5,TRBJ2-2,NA,TGTGCCAGCAGTTACATAGGCGGAGGTCCCGGGGAGCTGTTTTTT,CASSYIGGGPGELFF
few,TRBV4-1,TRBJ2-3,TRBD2,TGCGCCAGCAGCCAAGATCTGGGCGGGGGGCCTAACCCCACAGATACGCAGTATTTT,CASSQDLGGGPNPTDTQYF
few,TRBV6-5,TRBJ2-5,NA,TGTGCCAGCAGTCCAACGGCCGCAGAAGAGACCCAGTACTTC,CASSPTAAEETQYF
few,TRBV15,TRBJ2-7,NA,TGTGCCACCAGCAGAGATTGGGAGCGTGTTCGGGGCGAGCAGTACTTC,CATSRDWERVRGEQYF
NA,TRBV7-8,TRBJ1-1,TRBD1,TGTGCCAGCAGTTATAGACAGGGAGGGGGCCCTGAAGCTTTCTTT,CASSYRQGGGPEAFF
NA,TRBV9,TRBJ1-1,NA,TGTGCCAGCAGCGTAGAGGGGGGATACTCTGAAGCTTTCTTT,CASSVEGGYSEAFF
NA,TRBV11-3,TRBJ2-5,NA,TGTGCCAGCTTCTCCGGGACTGAGGTCGGAGAGACCCAGTACTTC,CASFSGTEVGETQYF
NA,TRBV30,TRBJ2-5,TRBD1,TGTGCCTGGAGTGTAGGTGCGTTGGGACAGGGCGAGACCCAGTACTTC,CAWSVGALGQGETQYF
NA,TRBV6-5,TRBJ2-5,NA,TGTGCCAGCAGTTACTCCACTGCCGGCCTAGCCGGGGCCCAGTACTTC,CASSYSTAGLAGAQYF
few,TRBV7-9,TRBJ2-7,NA,TGTGCCAGCAGCTTAGCGCTCCAGGTCCCCTACGAGCAGTACTTC,CASSLALQVPYEQYF
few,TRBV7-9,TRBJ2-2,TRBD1,TGTGCCAGCAGCTTACCAGGGGGCGCGTTGACCGGGGAGCTGTTTTTT,CASSLPGGALTGELFF
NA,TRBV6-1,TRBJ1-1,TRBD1,TGTGCCACCCACGGACAGGTAAACACTGAAGCTTTCTTT,CATHGQVNTEAFF
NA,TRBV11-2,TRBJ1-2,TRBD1,TGTGCCAGCAGCTTGGGTTTAAGGGGGCGGGCTCGGGACTATGGCTACACCTTC,CASSLGLRGRARDYGYTF
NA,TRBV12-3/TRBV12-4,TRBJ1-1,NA,TGTGCCAGCGCCCGTAGCTGGGGCGGTGAAGCTTTCTTT,CASARSWGGEAFF
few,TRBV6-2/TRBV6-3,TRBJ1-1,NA,TGTGCCAGCAGTTACGCGACACTTTCCTACACTGAAGCTTTCTTT,CASSYATLSYTEAFF
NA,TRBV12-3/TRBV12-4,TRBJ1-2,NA,TGTGCCAGCAGCCCAAGGGGCGCGGCGGCTGGCTACACCTTC,CASSPRGAAAGYTF
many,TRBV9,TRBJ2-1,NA,TGTGCCAGCAGCGTAGGTAGTGTGTCCTACAATGAGCAGTTCTTC,CASSVGSVSYNEQFF
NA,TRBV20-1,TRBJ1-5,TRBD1,TGCAGTGTTGGGTTGGGGGACAGCGCCAATCAGCCCCAGCATTTT,CSVGLGDSANQPQHF
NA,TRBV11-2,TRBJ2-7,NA,TGTGCCAGCAGCCCCCGAAGCGGACGATACGAGCAGTACTTC,CASSPRSGRYEQYF
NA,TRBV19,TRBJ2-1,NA,TGTGCCAGTAGTACGGTGGGGGCCCGCTACAATGAGCAGTTCTTC,CASSTVGARYNEQFF
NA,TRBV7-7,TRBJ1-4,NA,TGTGCCAGCAGCTTACTTCGGGGGACTAATGAAAAACTGTTTTTT,CASSLLRGTNEKLFF
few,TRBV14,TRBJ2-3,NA,TGTGCCAGCAGCCAAGATGGTGGCAGGGCAGATACGCAGTATTTT,CASSQDGGRADTQYF
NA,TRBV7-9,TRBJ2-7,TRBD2,TGTGCCAGCAGCCGGGCCGGGGGGAATTTGGACTACGAGCAGTACTTC,CASSRAGGNLDYEQYF
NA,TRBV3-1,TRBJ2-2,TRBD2,TGTGCCAGCAGTCTACTAGCGGGGGTTAACACCGGGGAGCTGTTTTTT,CASSLLAGVNTGELFF
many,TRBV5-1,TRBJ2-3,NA,TGCGCCAGCAGCCAAGTGTCGCCAGATACGCAGTATTTT,CASSQVSPDTQYF
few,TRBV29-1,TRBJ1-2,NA,TGCAGCGTTGAAGATTTCCGCAAGAGGGGCTACACCTTC,CSVEDFRKRGYTF
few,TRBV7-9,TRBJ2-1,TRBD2,TGTGCCAGCAGCTCAACGGGGCTAGCGGACTACAATGAGCAGTTCTTC,CASSSTGLADYNEQFF
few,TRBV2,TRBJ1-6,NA,TGTGCCAGCAGTGAATCGGTGGATTCCTATAATTCACCCCTCCACTTT,CASSESVDSYNSPLHF
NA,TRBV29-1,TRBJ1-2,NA,TGCAGCGTTTATTATCGGGGGACCGGAATGAGGGGCTACACCTTC,CSVYYRGTGMRGYTF
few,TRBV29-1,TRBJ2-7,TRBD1,TGCAGCGCAAGACAGGGACGGACCTACGAGCAGTACTTC,CSARQGRTYEQYF
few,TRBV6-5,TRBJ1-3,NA,TGTGCCAGCAGCTACGGACAGTACTCTGGAAACACCATATATTTT,CASSYGQYSGNTIYF
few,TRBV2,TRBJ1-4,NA,TGTGCCAGCAGTGATGGCCAGGCAAATGAAAAACTGTTTTTT,CASSDGQANEKLFF
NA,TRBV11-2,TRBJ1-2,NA,TGTGCCAGCAGACAATCAGGGTTGGTCGGTGGCTACACCTTC,CASRQSGLVGGYTF
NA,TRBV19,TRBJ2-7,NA,TGTGCCAGTATAGAGGGTGAGGAGCAGTACTTC,CASIEGEEQYF
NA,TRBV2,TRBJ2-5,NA,TGTGCCAGCAGTCGAATGTACCAAGAGACCCAGTACTTC,CASSRMYQETQYF
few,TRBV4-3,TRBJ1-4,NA,TGCGCCAGCAGCATCGGGAGCCCGTCCTCCGGGGAAAAACTGTTTTTT,CASSIGSPSSGEKLFF
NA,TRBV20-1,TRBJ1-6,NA,TGCAGTGCTAGACATGGACTTATTAGGTCACCCCTCCACTTT,CSARHGLIRSPLHF
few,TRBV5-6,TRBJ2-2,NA,TGTGCCAGCAGCTTGGGGGGGCTGACCGGGGAGCTGTTTTTT,CASSLGGLTGELFF